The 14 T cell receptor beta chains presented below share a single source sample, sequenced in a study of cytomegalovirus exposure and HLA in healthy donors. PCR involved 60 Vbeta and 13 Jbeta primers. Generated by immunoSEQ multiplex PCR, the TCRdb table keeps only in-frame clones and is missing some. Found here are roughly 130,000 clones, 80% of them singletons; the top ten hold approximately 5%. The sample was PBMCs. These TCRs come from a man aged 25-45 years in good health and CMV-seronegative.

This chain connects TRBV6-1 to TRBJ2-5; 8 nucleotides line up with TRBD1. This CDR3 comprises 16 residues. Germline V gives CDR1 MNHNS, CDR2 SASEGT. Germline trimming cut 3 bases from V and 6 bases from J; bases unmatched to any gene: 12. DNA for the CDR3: TGTGCCAGCAGTGACCGACTGGACAGGGTAGGAAAGACCCAGTACTTC. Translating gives CASSDRLDRVGKTQYF.

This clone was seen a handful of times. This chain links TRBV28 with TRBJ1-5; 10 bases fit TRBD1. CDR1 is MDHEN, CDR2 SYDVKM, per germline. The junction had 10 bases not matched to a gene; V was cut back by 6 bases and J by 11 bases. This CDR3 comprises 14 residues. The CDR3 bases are TGTGCCAGCAGCGTAGGGGACAGGGGAGTAACCCAGCATTTT. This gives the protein CASSVGDRGVTQHF.

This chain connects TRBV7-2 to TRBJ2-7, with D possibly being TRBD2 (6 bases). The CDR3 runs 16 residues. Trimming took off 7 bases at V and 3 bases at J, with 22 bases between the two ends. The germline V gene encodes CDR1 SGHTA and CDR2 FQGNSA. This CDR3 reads CASTVTPGTSLYEQYF. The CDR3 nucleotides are TGTGCCAGCACCGTGACTCCCGGGACTTCACTCTACGAGCAGTACTTC.

Written as DNA, the CDR3 is TGTGCCAGCAGTGATGGACAGGGGTTCACTGAAGCTTTCTTT. Amino acids: CASSDGQGFTEAFF. The chain joins TRBV6-1 to TRBJ1-1; 9 bases are a match to TRBD1. CDR1 MNHNS and CDR2 SASEGT come from the germline V gene. This CDR3 is built from 14 residues. V trimming: 3 bases; J trimming: 4 bases; junction bases outside the gene matches: 3.

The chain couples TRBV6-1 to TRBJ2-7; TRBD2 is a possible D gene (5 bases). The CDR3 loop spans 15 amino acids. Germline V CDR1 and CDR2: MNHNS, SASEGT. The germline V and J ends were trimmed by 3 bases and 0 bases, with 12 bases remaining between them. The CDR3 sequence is CASSDPRRISYEQYF. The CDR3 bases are TGTGCCAGCAGTGACCCCAGGAGGATCTCCTACGAGCAGTACTTC.

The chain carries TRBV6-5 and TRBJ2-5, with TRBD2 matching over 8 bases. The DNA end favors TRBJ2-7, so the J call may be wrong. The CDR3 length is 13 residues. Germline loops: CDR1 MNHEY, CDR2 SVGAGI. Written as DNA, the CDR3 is TGTGCCAGCAGTCGAACTAGCGGCTACGAGCAGTACTTC. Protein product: CASSRTSGYEQYF.

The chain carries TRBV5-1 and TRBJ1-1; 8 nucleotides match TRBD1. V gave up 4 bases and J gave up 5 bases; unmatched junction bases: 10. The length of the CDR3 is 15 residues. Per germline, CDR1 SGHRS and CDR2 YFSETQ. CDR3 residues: CASSLRQGLGTEAFF. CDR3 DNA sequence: TGCGCCAGCAGCCTCCGACAGGGGTTGGGAACTGAAGCTTTCTTT.

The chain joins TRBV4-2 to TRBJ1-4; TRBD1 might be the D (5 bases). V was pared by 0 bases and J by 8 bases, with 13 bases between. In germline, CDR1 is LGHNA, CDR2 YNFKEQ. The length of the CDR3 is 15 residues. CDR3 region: CASSQEARVDEKLFF. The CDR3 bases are TGTGCCAGCAGCCAAGAGGCCAGGGTAGACGAAAAACTGTTTTTT.

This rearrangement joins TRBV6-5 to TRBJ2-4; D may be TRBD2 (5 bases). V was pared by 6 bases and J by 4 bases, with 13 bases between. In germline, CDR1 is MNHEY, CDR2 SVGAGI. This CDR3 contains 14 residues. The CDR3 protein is CASRRTTGKNIQYF. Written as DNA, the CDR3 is TGTGCCAGCAGACGCACGACGGGGAAAAACATTCAGTACTTC.

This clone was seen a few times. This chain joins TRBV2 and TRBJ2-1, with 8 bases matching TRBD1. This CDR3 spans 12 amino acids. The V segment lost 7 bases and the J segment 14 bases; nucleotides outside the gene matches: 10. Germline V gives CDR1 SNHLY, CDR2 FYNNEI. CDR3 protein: CASTPGQTGEFF. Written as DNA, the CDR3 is TGTGCCAGCACTCCCGGTCAGACAGGGGAGTTCTTC. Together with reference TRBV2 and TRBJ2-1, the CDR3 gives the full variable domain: EPEVTQTPSHQVTQMGQEVILRCVPISNHLYFYWYRQILGQKVEFLVSFYNNEISEKSEIFDDQFSVERPDGSNFTLKIRSTKLEDSAMYFCASTPGQTGEFFGPGTRLTVL.

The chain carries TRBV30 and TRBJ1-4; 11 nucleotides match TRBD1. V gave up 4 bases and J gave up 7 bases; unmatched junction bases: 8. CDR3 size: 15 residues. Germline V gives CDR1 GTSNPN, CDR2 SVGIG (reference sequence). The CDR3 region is CAWTRTGGAGEKLFF. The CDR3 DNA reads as TGTGCCTGGACCCGGACAGGGGGCGCAGGTGAAAAACTGTTTTTT. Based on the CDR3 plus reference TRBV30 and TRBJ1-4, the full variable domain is SQTIHQWPATLVQPVGSPLSLECTVEGTSNPNLYWYRQAAGRGLQLLFYSVGIGQISSEVPQNLSASRPQDRQFILSSKKLLLSDSGFYLCAWTRTGGAGEKLFFGSGTQLSVL.

The DNA for the CDR3 is TGCGCCAGCTCTGAGGGAACCCGGTATCAGCCCCAGCATTTT. It is translated as CASSEGTRYQPQHF. The chain carries TRBV10-2 and TRBJ1-5; D unclear. This CDR3 region has 14 residues. Trimming took off 8 bases at V and 5 bases at J, with 16 bases between the two ends. From germline, CDR1 is WSHSY and CDR2 SAAADI.

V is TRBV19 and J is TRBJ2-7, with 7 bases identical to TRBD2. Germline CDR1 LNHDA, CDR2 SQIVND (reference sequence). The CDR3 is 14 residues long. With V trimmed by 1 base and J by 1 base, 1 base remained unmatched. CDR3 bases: TGTGCCAGTAGTATAGGGCGGGGGTCCTACGAGCAGTACTTC. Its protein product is CASSIGRGSYEQYF.

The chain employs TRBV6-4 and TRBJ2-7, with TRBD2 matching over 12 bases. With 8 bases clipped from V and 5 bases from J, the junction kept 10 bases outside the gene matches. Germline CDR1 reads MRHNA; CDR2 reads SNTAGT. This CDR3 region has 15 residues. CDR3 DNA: TGTGCCAGCGGGGGGCTAGCGGGAGGGTACCACGAGCAGTACTTC. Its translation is CASGGLAGGYHEQYF.